The rows below give T cell receptor beta chains drawn from one sample of a study of blood T cell repertoires in COVID-19. Profiling relied on immunoSEQ multiplex PCR, and the TCRdb table lists in-frame clones only, not all of them. The sample contains about 240,000 clones, approximately 78% of which appear only once. The sequenced sample consisted of peripheral blood. These receptors came from a woman aged 55-75 years with active or convalescent COVID-19. The CDR3 runs from the conserved cysteine through the conserved F or W. A D gene is named only where the DNA matches it firmly. For some rows the clone size is stated as once, few or many, or as a class when expanded; others skip it.

d_call,clone_size,v_call,j_call,cdr3_nt,cdr3_aa
TRBD1,-,TRBV30,TRBJ1-6,TGTGCCTGGAGTATGAGGGCAGGGGGTAATTCACCCCTCCACTTT,CAWSMRAGGNSPLHF
-,-,TRBV6-1,TRBJ1-5,TGTGCCAGCAGTGAAAACAGGGATCAGCCCCAGCATTTT,CASSENRDQPQHF
-,few,TRBV30,TRBJ2-2,TGTGCCTGGAGTGGATACCTGAGGAACACCGGGGAGCTGTTTTTT,CAWSGYLRNTGELFF
TRBD2,few,TRBV3-1/TRBV3-2,TRBJ2-3,TGTGCCAGCAGCCAAGATTGGGGGGGACGTAGCACAGATACGCAGTATTTT,CASSQDWGGRSTDTQYF
-,-,TRBV6-1,TRBJ2-2,TGTGCCAGCAGTGAAGCCTCGGGGGATACCGGGGAGCTGTTTTTT,CASSEASGDTGELFF
TRBD1,-,TRBV6-5,TRBJ1-2,TGTGCCAGCAGTTACACCGGACAGGGGGCGGACTACACCTTC,CASSYTGQGADYTF
TRBD1,-,TRBV6-6,TRBJ2-7,TGTGCCAGCAGTTACTCGATCACAGGGGTCTACGAGCAGTACTTC,CASSYSITGVYEQYF
TRBD1,-,TRBV5-1,TRBJ2-5,TGCGCCAGCAGCTTGGACAGGGGAGAGACCCAGTACTTC,CASSLDRGETQYF
TRBD1,-,TRBV9,TRBJ1-6,TGTGCCAGCAGCGTCACGGGACAGGTGACTTCACCCCTCCACTTT,CASSVTGQVTSPLHF
-,few,TRBV19,TRBJ2-4,TGTGCCAGTAGTGCAGGGCTGGGGGCCAAAAACATTCAGTACTTC,CASSAGLGAKNIQYF
-,once,TRBV6-1,TRBJ1-5,TGTGCCAGCAGTGATCTGACAGTCAATCAGCCCCAGCATTTT,CASSDLTVNQPQHF
-,-,TRBV5-1,TRBJ2-3,TGCGCCAGCAGCCCCCCCCTGGGAGACCCAGATACGCAGTATTTT,CASSPPLGDPDTQYF
-,-,TRBV21-1,TRBJ2-5,TGTGCCAGCAGCCCTAGCGTCCGGGAGACCCAGTACTTC,CASSPSVRETQYF
-,-,TRBV5-1,TRBJ1-6,TGCGCCACCCCCTGTCCACCCCTCCACTTT,CATPCPPLHF
TRBD1,few,TRBV19,TRBJ1-4,TGTGCCAGTAGTACAGGGGGGACTAATGAAAAACTGTTTTTT,CASSTGGTNEKLFF
-,-,TRBV20-1,TRBJ2-1,TGCAGTGCTAGACGCGGGGATGAGCAGTTCTTC,CSARRGDEQFF
-,-,TRBV3-1/TRBV3-2,TRBJ1-2,TGTGCCAGCAGCCACTTGGACAGCGGCGGCTACACCTTC,CASSHLDSGGYTF
TRBD1,-,TRBV19,TRBJ2-5,TGTGCCAGTAGTGCCCGGGACAGGGGGGTGGCAGTGGCCCAGTACTTC,CASSARDRGVAVAQYF
TRBD1,-,TRBV11-2,TRBJ1-1,TGTGCCAGCAGCGGGACAGGGACTGAAGCTTTCTTT,CASSGTGTEAFF
TRBD1,few,TRBV6-5,TRBJ1-4,TGTGCCAGCAGCCGGACAGGGATTACTAATGAAAAACTGTTTTTT,CASSRTGITNEKLFF
TRBD1,-,TRBV19,TRBJ2-6,TGTGCCAGTAGTATAGGGGGACAGGCGTTCTCTGGGGCCAACGTCCTGACTTTC,CASSIGGQAFSGANVLTF
-,-,TRBV10-3,TRBJ1-1,TGTGCCATCAGTGAGTCCCCGCGGGGAAGCATTAAACTGAACACTGAAGCTTTCTTT,CAISESPRGSIKLNTEAFF
-,-,TRBV5-5,TRBJ1-2,TGTGCCAGCAGCTGGAACAGGGAACTGGACTATGGCTACACCTTC,CASSWNRELDYGYTF
-,-,TRBV19,TRBJ2-2,TGTGCCAGTAGTCTTTACCGAGGGAACACCGGGGAGCTGTTTTTT,CASSLYRGNTGELFF
-,-,TRBV5-1,TRBJ1-2,TGCGCCAGCAGCTTGGAAGGGGGTTACTATGGCTACACCTTC,CASSLEGGYYGYTF
TRBD1,-,TRBV5-4,TRBJ1-1,TGTGCCAGCAGACGGGACAGGGGGAACACTGAAGCTTTCTTT,CASRRDRGNTEAFF
-,few,TRBV18,TRBJ1-5,TGTGCCAGCTCACCCTCCTGGGGCGATCAGCCCCAGCATTTT,CASSPSWGDQPQHF
-,-,TRBV6-6,TRBJ2-5,TGTGCCAGCAGTTACCGTTGGGGAGAGGAGACCCAGTACTTC,CASSYRWGEETQYF
TRBD2,once,TRBV5-1,TRBJ2-1,TGCGCCAGCAGCTTGTTTTTCCGGACTAGCGGGGACAATGAGCAGTTCTTC,CASSLFFRTSGDNEQFF
-,-,TRBV5-4,TRBJ2-5,TGTGCCAGCAGCTTGGACAGAAATAGGGGGGAGACCCAGTACTTC,CASSLDRNRGETQYF